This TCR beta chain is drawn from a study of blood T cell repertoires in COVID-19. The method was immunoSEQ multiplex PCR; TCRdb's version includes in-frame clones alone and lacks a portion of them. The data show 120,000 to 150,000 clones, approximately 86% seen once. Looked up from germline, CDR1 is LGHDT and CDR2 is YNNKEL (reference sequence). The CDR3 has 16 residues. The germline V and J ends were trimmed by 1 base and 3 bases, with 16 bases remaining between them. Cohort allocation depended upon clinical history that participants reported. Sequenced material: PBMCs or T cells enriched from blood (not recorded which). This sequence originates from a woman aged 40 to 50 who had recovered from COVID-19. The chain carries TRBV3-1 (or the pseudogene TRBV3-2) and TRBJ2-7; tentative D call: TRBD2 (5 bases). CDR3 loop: CASSQGVGLASYEQYF. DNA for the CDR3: TGTGCCAGCAGCCAAGGAGTAGGGCTAGCCAGCTACGAGCAGTACTTC.